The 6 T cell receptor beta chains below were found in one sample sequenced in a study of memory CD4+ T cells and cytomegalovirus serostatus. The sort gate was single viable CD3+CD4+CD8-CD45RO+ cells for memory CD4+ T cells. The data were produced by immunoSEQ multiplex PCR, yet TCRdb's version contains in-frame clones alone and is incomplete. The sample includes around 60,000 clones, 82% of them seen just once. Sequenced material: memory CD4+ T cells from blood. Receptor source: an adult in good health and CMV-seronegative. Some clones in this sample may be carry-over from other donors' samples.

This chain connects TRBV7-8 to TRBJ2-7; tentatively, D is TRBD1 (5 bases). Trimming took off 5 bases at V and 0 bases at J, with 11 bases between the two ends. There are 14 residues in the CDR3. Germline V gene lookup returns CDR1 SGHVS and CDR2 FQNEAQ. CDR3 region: CASSRSDSSYEQYF. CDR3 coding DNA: TGTGCCAGCAGCCGAAGCGACAGCTCCTACGAGCAGTACTTC.

This CDR3 reads CASGPGYTF. The CDR3, as DNA: TGTGCCAGCGGGCCAGGCTACACCTTC. The genes are TRBV19 and TRBJ1-2; D gene unclear. Germline CDR1 reads LNHDA; CDR2 reads SQIVND (reference sequence). The CDR3 is 9 residues long. V gave up 9 bases and J gave up 8 bases, with 7 bases separating them.

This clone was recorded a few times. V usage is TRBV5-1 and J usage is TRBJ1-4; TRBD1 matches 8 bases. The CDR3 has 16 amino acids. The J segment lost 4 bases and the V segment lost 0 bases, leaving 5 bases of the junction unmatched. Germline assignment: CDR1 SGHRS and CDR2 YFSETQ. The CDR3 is CASSLGGQGGNEKLFF. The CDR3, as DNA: TGCGCCAGCAGCTTGGGCGGACAGGGCGGTAATGAAAAACTGTTTTTT.

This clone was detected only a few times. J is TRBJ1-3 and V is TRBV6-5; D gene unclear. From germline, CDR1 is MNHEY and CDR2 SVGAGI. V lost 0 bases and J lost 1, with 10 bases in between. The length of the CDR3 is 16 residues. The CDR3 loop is CASSYSFGISGNTIYF. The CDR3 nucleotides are TGTGCCAGCAGTTACTCTTTCGGCATATCTGGAAACACCATATATTTT.

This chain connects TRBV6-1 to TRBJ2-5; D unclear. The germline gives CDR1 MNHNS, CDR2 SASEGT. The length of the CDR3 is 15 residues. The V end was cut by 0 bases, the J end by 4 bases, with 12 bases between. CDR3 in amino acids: CASSEALGRIETQYF. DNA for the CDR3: TGTGCCAGCAGTGAAGCGCTGGGCAGAATAGAGACCCAGTACTTC.

CDR3 amino acids: CASSLIPGDTEAFF. The DNA for the CDR3 is TGTGCCAGCAGCTTAATTCCGGGGGACACTGAAGCTTTCTTT. J is TRBJ1-1 and V is TRBV7-8; D perhaps matches TRBD1 (5 bases). Trimming left V 2 bases short and J 3 bases short, with 10 bases between. The CDR3 covers 14 residues. From germline, CDR1 is SGHVS and CDR2 FQNEAQ.